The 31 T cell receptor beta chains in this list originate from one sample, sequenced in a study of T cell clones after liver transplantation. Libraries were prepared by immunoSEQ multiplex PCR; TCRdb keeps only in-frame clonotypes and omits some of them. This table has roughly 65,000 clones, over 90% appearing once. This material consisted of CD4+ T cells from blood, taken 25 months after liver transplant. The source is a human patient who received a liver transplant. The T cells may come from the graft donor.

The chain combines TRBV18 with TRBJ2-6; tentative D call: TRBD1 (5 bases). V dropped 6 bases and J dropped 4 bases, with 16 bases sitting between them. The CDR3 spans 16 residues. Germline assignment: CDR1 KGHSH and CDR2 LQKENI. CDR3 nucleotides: TGTGCCAGCTCGCCTCTTCAGGGCTCGGGGGCCAACGTCCTGACTTTC. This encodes CASSPLQGSGANVLTF.

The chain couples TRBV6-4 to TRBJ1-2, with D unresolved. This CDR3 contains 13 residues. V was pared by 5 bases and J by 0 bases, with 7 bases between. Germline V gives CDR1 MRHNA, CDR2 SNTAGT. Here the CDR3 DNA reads TGTGCCAGCAGTCCGCAAGCTAACTATGGCTACACCTTC. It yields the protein CASSPQANYGYTF.

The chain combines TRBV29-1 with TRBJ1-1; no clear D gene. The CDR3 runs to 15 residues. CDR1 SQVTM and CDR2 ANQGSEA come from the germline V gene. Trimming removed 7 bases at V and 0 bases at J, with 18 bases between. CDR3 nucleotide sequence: TGCAGCGCTCGACGCCCCGGTGGGGTGAACACTGAAGCTTTCTTT. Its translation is CSARRPGGVNTEAFF.

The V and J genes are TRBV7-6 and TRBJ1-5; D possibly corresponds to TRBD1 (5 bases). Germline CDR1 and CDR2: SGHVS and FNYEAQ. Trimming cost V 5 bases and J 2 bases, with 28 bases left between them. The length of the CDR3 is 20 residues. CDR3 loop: CASSTLGNRGGKRGNQPQHF. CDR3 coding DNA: TGTGCCAGCAGCACCCTAGGCAATAGGGGAGGCAAGAGGGGCAATCAGCCCCAGCATTTT. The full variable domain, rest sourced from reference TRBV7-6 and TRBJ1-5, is GAGVSQSPRYKVTKRGQDVALRCDPISGHVSLYWYRQALGQGPEFLTYFNYEAQQDKSGLPNDRFSAERPEGSISTLTIQRTEQRDSAMYRCASSTLGNRGGKRGNQPQHFGDGTRLSIL.

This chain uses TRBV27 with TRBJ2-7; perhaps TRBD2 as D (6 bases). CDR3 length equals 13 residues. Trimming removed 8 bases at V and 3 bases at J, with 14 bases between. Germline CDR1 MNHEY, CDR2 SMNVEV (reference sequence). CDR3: CASAGLGIYEQYF. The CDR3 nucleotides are TGTGCCAGCGCGGGACTTGGCATCTACGAGCAGTACTTC.

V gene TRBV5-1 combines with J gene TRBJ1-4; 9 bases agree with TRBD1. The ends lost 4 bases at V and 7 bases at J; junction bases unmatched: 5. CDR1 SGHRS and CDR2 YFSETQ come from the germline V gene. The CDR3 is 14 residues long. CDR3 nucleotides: TGCGCCAGCAGCCTACAGGGGGCTGGTGAAAAACTGTTTTTT. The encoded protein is CASSLQGAGEKLFF.

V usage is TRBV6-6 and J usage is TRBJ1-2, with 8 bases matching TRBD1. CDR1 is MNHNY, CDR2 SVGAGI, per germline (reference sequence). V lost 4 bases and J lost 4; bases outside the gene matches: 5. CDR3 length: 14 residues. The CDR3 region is CASSSSDRVYGYTF. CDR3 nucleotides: TGTGCCAGCAGTTCCTCGGACAGGGTCTATGGCTACACCTTC.

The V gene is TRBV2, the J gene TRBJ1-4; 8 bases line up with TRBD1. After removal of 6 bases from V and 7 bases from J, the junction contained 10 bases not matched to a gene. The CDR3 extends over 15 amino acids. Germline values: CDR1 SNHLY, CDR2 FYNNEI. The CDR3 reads CASRTIQGAGEKLFF. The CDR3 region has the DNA TGTGCCAGCAGGACGATCCAGGGGGCGGGTGAAAAACTGTTTTTT. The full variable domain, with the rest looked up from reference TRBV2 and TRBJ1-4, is EPEVTQTPSHQVTQMGQEVILRCVPISNHLYFYWYRQILGQKVEFLVSFYNNEISEKSEIFDDQFSVERPDGSNFTLKIRSTKLEDSAMYFCASRTIQGAGEKLFFGSGTQLSVL.

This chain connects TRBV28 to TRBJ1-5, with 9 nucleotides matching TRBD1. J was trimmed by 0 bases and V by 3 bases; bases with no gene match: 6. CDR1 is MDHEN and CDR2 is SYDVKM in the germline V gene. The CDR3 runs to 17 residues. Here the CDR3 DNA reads TGTGCCAGCAGTTTCCGGACAGGGGATTATAGCAATCAGCCCCAGCATTTT. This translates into CASSFRTGDYSNQPQHF.

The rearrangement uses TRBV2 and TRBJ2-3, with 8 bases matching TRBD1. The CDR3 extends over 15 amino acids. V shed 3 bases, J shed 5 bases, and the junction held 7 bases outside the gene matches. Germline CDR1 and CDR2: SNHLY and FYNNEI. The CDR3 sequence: CASSDRGLSIDTQYF. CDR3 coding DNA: TGTGCCAGCAGTGACAGGGGGCTTTCAATAGATACGCAGTATTTT.

Here the CDR3 reads CASSVVVPGYEQYF. The CDR3 nucleotides read TGTGCCAGCAGTGTGGTCGTGCCTGGCTACGAGCAGTACTTC. This chain links TRBV6-4 with TRBJ2-7, with unresolved D. V was shortened by 4 bases and J by 3 bases, with 13 bases between the two germline ends. Germline CDR1 reads MRHNA; CDR2 reads SNTAGT. This CDR3 spans 14 amino acids.

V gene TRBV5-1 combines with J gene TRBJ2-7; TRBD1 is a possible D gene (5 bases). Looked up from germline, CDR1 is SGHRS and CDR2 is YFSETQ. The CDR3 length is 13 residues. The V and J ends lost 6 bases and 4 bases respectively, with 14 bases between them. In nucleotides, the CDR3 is TGCGCCAGCAAGACAGCATCAAGGTACGAGCAGTACTTC. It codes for CASKTASRYEQYF.

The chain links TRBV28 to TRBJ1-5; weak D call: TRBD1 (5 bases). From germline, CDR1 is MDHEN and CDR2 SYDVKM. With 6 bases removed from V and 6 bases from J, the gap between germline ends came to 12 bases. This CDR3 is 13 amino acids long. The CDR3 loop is CASRATGTQPQHF. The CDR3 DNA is TGTGCCAGCAGGGCCACAGGAACTCAGCCCCAGCATTTT.

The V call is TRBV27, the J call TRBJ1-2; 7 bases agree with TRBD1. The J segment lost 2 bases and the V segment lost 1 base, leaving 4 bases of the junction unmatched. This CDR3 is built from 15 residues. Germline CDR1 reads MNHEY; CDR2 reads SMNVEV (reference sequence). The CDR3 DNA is TGTGCCAGCAGTTTATTAGGGGGCCTAAACTATGGCTACACCTTC. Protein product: CASSLLGGLNYGYTF.

CDR3 sequence: CASSPTGDPGGYGYTF. CDR3 DNA: TGTGCCAGCTCACCTACAGGGGATCCGGGGGGCTATGGCTACACCTTC. V and J are TRBV18 and TRBJ1-2; TRBD1 matches at 7 bases. Germline V lookup: CDR1 KGHSH, CDR2 LQKENI. The CDR3 extends over 16 amino acids. V lost 3 bases to trimming and J lost 4 bases; unmatched junction nucleotides: 11.

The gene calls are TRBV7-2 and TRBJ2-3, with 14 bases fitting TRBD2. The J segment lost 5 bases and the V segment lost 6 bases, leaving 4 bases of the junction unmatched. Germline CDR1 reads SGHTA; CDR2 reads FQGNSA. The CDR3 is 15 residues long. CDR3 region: CASRQGLAGVDTQYF. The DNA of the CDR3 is TGTGCCAGCAGGCAGGGACTAGCGGGAGTAGATACGCAGTATTTT.

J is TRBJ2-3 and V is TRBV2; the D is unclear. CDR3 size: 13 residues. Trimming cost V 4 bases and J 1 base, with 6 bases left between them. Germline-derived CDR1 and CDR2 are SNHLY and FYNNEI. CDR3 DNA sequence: TGTGCCAGCAGTGTCGGCCGCACAGATACGCAGTATTTT. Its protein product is CASSVGRTDTQYF.

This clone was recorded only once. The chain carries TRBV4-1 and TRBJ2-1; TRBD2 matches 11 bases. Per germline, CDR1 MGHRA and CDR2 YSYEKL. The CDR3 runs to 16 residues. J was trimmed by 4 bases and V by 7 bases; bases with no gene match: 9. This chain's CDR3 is CASNNLGLAAYNEQFF. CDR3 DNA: TGCGCCAGCAACAATCTGGGACTAGCGGCTTACAATGAGCAGTTCTTC.

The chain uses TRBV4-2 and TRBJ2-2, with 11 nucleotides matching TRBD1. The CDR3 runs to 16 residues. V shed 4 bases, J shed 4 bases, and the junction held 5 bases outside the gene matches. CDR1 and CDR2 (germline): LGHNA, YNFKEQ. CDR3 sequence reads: CASSRGQGAFTGELFF. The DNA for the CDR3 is TGTGCCAGCAGCCGCGGACAGGGGGCCTTCACCGGGGAGCTGTTTTTT.

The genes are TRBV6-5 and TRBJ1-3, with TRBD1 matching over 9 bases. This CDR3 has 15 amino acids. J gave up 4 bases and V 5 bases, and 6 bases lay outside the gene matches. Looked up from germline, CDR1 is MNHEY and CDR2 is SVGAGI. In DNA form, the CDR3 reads TGTGCCAGCAGTCGGGACAGGGTTTCCGGAAACACCATATATTTT. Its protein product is CASSRDRVSGNTIYF.

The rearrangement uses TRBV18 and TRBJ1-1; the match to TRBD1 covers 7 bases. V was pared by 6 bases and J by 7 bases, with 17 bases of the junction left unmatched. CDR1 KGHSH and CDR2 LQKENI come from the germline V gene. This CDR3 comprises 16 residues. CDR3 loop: CASSGTATFVMIEAFF. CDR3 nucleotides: TGTGCCAGCTCCGGGACAGCTACCTTCGTAATGATTGAAGCTTTCTTT.

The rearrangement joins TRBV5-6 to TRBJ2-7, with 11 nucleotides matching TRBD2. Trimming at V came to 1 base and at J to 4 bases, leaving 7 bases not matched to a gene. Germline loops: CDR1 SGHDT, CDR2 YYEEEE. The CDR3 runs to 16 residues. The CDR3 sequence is CASSLYPASGRYEQYF. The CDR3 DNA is TGTGCCAGCAGCTTGTATCCGGCTAGCGGGAGGTACGAGCAGTACTTC.

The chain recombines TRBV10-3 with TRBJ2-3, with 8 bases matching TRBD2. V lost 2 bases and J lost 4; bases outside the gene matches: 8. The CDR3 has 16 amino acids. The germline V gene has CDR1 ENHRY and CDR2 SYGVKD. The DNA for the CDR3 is TGTGCCATCAGTGAGGATGCGGGAGGTGGCGCAGATACGCAGTATTTT. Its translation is CAISEDAGGGADTQYF.

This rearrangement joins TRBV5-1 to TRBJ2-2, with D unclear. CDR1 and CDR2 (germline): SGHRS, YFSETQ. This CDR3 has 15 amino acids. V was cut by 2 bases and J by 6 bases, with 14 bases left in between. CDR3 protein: CASSFAPGKAGELFF. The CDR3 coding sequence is TGCGCCAGCAGCTTTGCCCCGGGTAAGGCCGGGGAGCTGTTTTTT.

The CDR3 coding sequence is TGTGCCAGTAGTATGGACGGTGCGGTGCCAGGAGGAGAGACCCAGTACTTC. It translates to CASSMDGAVPGGETQYF. The gene calls are TRBV19 and TRBJ2-5; D may be TRBD2 (5 bases). This CDR3 contains 17 residues. V lost 3 bases to trimming and J lost 4 bases, with 21 bases between them. Germline CDR1 and CDR2: LNHDA and SQIVND (reference sequence).

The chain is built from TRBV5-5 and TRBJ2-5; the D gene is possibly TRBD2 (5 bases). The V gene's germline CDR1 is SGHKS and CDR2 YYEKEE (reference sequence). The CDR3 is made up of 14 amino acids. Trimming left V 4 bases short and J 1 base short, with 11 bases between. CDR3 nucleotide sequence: TGTGCCAGCAGCCCTGCGAGCGGCCAAGAGACCCAGTACTTC. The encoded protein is CASSPASGQETQYF.

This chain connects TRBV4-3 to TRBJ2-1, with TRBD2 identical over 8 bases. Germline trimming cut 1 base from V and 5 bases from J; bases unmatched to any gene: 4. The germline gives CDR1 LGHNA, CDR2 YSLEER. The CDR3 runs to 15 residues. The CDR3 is CASSQVLAGNNEQFF. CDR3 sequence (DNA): TGCGCCAGCAGCCAAGTCTTAGCGGGAAACAATGAGCAGTTCTTC.

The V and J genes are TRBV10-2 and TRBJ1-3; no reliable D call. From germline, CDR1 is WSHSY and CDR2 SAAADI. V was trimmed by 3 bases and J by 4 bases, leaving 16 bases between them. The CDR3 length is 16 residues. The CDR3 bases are TGCGCCAGCAGTGATCCTTTGAGGGCTCCAGGAAACACCATATATTTT. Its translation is CASSDPLRAPGNTIYF.

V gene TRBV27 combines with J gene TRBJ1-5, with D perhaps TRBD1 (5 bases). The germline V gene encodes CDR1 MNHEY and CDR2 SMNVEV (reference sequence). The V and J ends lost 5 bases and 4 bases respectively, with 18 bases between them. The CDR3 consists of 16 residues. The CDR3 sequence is CASSPRGQGFNQPQHF. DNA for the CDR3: TGTGCCAGCAGTCCTCGCGGGCAGGGATTTAATCAGCCCCAGCATTTT.

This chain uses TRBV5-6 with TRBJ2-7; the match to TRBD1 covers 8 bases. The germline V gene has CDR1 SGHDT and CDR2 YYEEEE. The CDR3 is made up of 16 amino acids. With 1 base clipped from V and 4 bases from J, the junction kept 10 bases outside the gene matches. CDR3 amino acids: CASSLFGRTGRYEQYF. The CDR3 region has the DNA TGTGCCAGCAGCTTGTTCGGAAGGACAGGGAGGTACGAGCAGTACTTC.

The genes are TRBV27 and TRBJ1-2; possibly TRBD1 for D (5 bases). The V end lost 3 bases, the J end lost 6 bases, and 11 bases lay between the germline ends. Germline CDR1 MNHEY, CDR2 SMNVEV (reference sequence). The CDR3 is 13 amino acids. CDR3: CASSFWGADGYTF. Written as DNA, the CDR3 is TGTGCCAGCAGTTTTTGGGGCGCCGATGGCTACACCTTC.